The 26 T cell receptor beta chains listed next were all sequenced from one sample in a study of blood T cells in healthy people across ages. A second PCR of roughly 7 to 11 cycles used a sample-barcoded 5' primer and a J-beta primer mix. Using its own MiXCR run on the 5' RACE reads, TCRdb lists one record per CDR3 protein. Here the sample spans approximately 880,000 distinct CDR3 sequences, 45% to 50% being singletons. Sequencing was performed on blood. These receptors were collected from a man aged 25-45 years in good health.

A remark on this clonotype: This may be a read error, as it is one base from a much larger clone. The rearrangement joins TRBV28 to TRBJ2-5; a weak D match, TRBD1 (6 bases). There are 15 residues in the CDR3. Germline CDR1 is MDHEN and CDR2 is SYDVKM. This CDR3 is CAGSFSGTPQETQYF. The CDR3 bases are TGTGCCGGCAGTTTCTCCGGGACACCACAAGAGACCCAGTACTTC.

In its sample, this clonotype was seen a few times. The chain carries TRBV25-1 and TRBJ2-3; D tentatively reads TRBD1 or TRBD2 (5 bases each). Germline V gives CDR1 MGHDK, CDR2 SYGVNS. Trimming removed 7 bases from V and 3 bases from J, with 11 bases in between. CDR3 length equals 13 residues. The DNA for the CDR3 is TGTGCCAGCACGACTTGGGGGACAGATACGCAGTATTTT. This codes for CASTTWGTDTQYF. Supplemented by reference TRBV25-1 and TRBJ2-3, the full variable domain reads EADIYQTPRYLVIGTGKKITLECSQTMGHDKMYWYQQDPGMELHLIHYSYGVNSTEKGDLSSESTVSRIRTEHFPLTLESARPSHTSQYLCASTTWGTDTQYFGPGTRLTVL.

As to this clonotype: One end of the junction does not line up with germline, which may come from a read error. This sequence joins TRBV6-5 and TRBJ2-7; no reliable D call. The CDR3 has 13 residues. Germline V gene data show CDR1 as MNHEY and CDR2 as SVGAGI. CDR3 sequence (DNA): TGTGCCAGCAGTGACTCGACTGAAGAGACCCGGTACTTC. Amino acid sequence: CASSDSTEETRYF.

This chain links TRBV6-6 with TRBJ2-7; D uncertain. From germline, CDR1 is MNHNY and CDR2 SVGAGI (reference sequence). The CDR3 runs to 13 residues. V shed 1 base and J shed 3 bases, with 7 bases lying between them. The CDR3 coding sequence is TGTGCCAGCAGTTACTTGGACGGCTACGAGCAGTACTTC. The encoded protein is CASSYLDGYEQYF.

This clonotype was seen more than once but under ten times. V usage is TRBV20-1 and J usage is TRBJ1-2; 8 bases fit TRBD1. After removal of 5 bases from V and 8 bases from J, the junction contained 19 bases not matched to a gene. This CDR3 has 16 residues. Germline V gives CDR1 DFQATT, CDR2 SNEGSKA (reference sequence). CDR3 DNA: TGCAGTGCTGCACTACTGTACAGGACAGGGTCTTTCGGCTACACCTTC. Amino acids: CSAALLYRTGSFGYTF.

This chain uses TRBV3-1 with TRBJ1-1; D ambiguous. Germline CDR1 reads LGHDT; CDR2 reads YNNKEL (reference sequence). The CDR3 extends over 15 amino acids. V lost 2 bases and J lost 0, with 10 bases in between. The chain's CDR3 is CASSQNPQMNTEAFF. The CDR3 DNA follows: TGTGCCAGCAGCCAAAACCCACAGATGAACACTGAAGCTTTCTTT.

V gene TRBV29-1 combines with J gene TRBJ1-2; a possible D gene is TRBD1 (6 bases). The CDR3 is 14 residues long. CDR1 SQVTM and CDR2 ANQGSEA come from the germline V gene. V gave up 1 base and J gave up 4 bases, with 13 bases separating them. The CDR3 sequence: CSVEAGGRGYGYTF. The DNA of the CDR3 is TGCAGCGTTGAAGCTGGAGGCAGGGGCTATGGCTACACCTTC.

A word on this clonotype: One end of the junction is discordant with germline, which a read error may explain. The chain is built from TRBV7-7 and TRBJ2-3; maybe TRBD2 (6 bases). The CDR3 extends over 16 amino acids. CDR1 is SSHAT and CDR2 is FNYEAQ in the germline V gene (reference sequence). The CDR3 coding sequence is TGTGCTAGCAGCTTACGGGGGACGGGCGGCCCAGATACGCAGTATTTT. Its translation is CASSLRGTGGPDTQYF. The whole variable domain, filled in from reference TRBV7-7 and TRBJ2-3, reads GAGVSQSPRYKVTKRGQDVTLRCDPISSHATLYWYQQALGQGPEFLTYFNYEAQPDKSGLPSDRFSAERPEGSISTLTIQRTEQRDSAMYRCASSLRGTGGPDTQYFGPGTRLTVL.

The chain links TRBV29-1 to TRBJ2-2, with D maybe TRBD1 (5 bases). The CDR3 covers 12 residues. Trimming cost V 5 bases and J 3 bases, with 7 bases left between them. Looked up from germline, CDR1 is SQVTM and CDR2 is ANQGSEA. CDR3 protein: CSVPGYTGELFF. The CDR3 nucleotides are TGCAGCGTTCCAGGGTACACCGGGGAGCTGTTTTTT.

The chain uses TRBV10-2 and TRBJ2-5; 12 nucleotides line up with TRBD2. With 6 bases clipped from V and 4 bases from J, the junction kept 6 bases outside the gene matches. Germline CDR1 and CDR2: WSHSY and SAAADI. CDR3 length: 15 amino acids. CDR3 DNA sequence: TGCGCCAGCAGGACTAGCGGGGGTTCGGGAGAGACCCAGTACTTC. Protein product: CASRTSGGSGETQYF.

The chain couples TRBV15 to TRBJ2-3; 10 bases are shared with TRBD1. Germline V CDR1 and CDR2: LNHNV, YYDKDF (reference sequence). V gave up 2 bases and J gave up 2 bases; unmatched junction bases: 13. CDR3 length equals 19 residues. CDR3 region: CATSRKNRDRGDHTDTQYF. CDR3 sequence (DNA): TGTGCCACCAGCAGAAAGAACCGGGACAGGGGAGATCACACAGATACGCAGTATTTT.

This sequence joins TRBV4-1 and TRBJ2-1; TRBD2 might be the D (6 bases). The J call may be in error: the DNA end matches TRBJ2-7 better. The CDR3 consists of 16 residues. Germline V gene sequence: CDR1 MGHRA, CDR2 YSYEKL. CDR3 sequence reads: CASSQGRGYSYNEQYF. CDR3 coding DNA: TGCGCCAGCAGCCAGGGGCGGGGCTACTCCTACAATGAGCAGTACTTC.

The chain is built from TRBV11-2 and TRBJ1-4, with D unclear. The CDR3 totals 16 residues. CDR1 SGHAT and CDR2 FQNNGV come from the germline V gene. V dropped 5 bases and J dropped 5 bases, with 18 bases sitting between them. The CDR3 region is CASSPLDGALNEKLFF. In DNA form, the CDR3 reads TGTGCCAGCAGCCCCCTGGACGGTGCCTTAAATGAAAAACTGTTTTTT.

V and J are TRBV20-1 and TRBJ1-5; a possible D gene is TRBD1 (6 bases). Trimming took off 7 bases at V and 7 bases at J, with 14 bases between the two ends. Germline loops: CDR1 DFQATT, CDR2 SNEGSKA (reference sequence). This CDR3 comprises 12 residues. This CDR3 is CSVDRSGQPQHF. Written as DNA, the CDR3 is TGCAGTGTCGACAGGTCTGGCCAGCCCCAGCATTTT.

This chain joins TRBV7-9 and TRBJ2-7, with TRBD1 identical over 7 bases. TRBJ2-5 matches the DNA end more closely, so the J call is doubtful. The germline V gene encodes CDR1 SEHNR and CDR2 FQNEAQ (reference sequence). The CDR3 has 13 residues. CDR3 residues: CASSSLQGETQYF. The CDR3 DNA reads as TGTGCCAGCAGCTCCTTACAGGGGGAGACCCAGTACTTC.

This clonotype was picked up a small number of times. The CDR3 sequence: CASSSSQGGGAQYF. Written as DNA, the CDR3 is TGTGCCAGCAGCTCCTCACAGGGAGGGGGAGCCCAGTACTTC. The rearrangement links TRBV7-2 to TRBJ2-7, with D maybe TRBD2 (7 bases). V was clipped by 4 bases and J by 10 bases, with 20 bases between them. CDR3 size: 14 residues. Per germline, CDR1 SGHTA and CDR2 FQGNSA.

This clonotype has just one count. The chain joins TRBV10-3 to TRBJ1-1; TRBD1 matches at 8 bases. Trimming took 11 bases from V and 3 from J; bases not matched to a gene: 5. The CDR3 is made up of 12 amino acids. Germline V gene lookup returns CDR1 ENHRY and CDR2 SYGVKD. The CDR3 is CAARGLDTEAFF. Here the CDR3 DNA reads TGTGCCGCCAGGGGGCTCGACACTGAAGCTTTCTTT.

Only a few counts were recorded for this clonotype. V is TRBV20-1 and J is TRBJ2-1; D possibly uses TRBD1 or TRBD2 (5 bases each). CDR1 and CDR2 (germline): DFQATT, SNEGSKA (reference sequence). The V end was cut by 0 bases, the J end by 2 bases, with 17 bases between. The CDR3 extends over 17 amino acids. This chain's CDR3 is CSARDLKGTAAYNEQFF. The CDR3 DNA is TGCAGTGCTAGAGATTTAAAGGGGACGGCAGCCTACAATGAGCAGTTCTTC.

This sequence joins TRBV4-1 and TRBJ2-3, with D unresolved. Germline V gene data show CDR1 as MGHRA and CDR2 as YSYEKL. V lost 2 bases and J 6 bases, leaving 18 bases between the germline ends. The CDR3 runs to 16 residues. For the CDR3, the DNA is TGCGCCAGCAGCCAACTGCCCATGTTCCCACGGGATACGCAGTATTTT. This translates into CASSQLPMFPRDTQYF.

The chain recombines TRBV20-1 with TRBJ2-7; 10 bases align to TRBD2. The germline gives CDR1 DFQATT, CDR2 SNEGSKA (reference sequence). This CDR3 is built from 13 residues. CDR3 protein: CSGSSGLAREQYF. CDR3 DNA sequence: TGCAGCGGATCCTCGGGACTAGCGCGCGAGCAGTACTTC.

The genes are TRBV5-6 and TRBJ1-2; the match to TRBD1 covers 8 bases. This CDR3 is 14 amino acids long. Trimming removed 5 bases from V and 3 bases from J; junction bases left unmatched: 6. The germline V gene has CDR1 SGHDT and CDR2 YYEEEE. The CDR3 nucleotides read TGTGCCAGCAGACAGACAGGGGTCGACTATGGCTACACCTTC. Amino acid sequence: CASRQTGVDYGYTF.

This clonotype has more than one count but fewer than ten. The V and J genes are TRBV28 and TRBJ1-5; D uncertain. Per germline, CDR1 MDHEN and CDR2 SYDVKM. The CDR3 covers 14 residues. V lost 6 bases and J lost 2, with 11 bases in between. CDR3 residues: CASRRDGGNQPQHF. In DNA form, the CDR3 reads TGTGCCAGCAGACGAGACGGTGGCAATCAGCCCCAGCATTTT.

The chain is built from TRBV7-8 and TRBJ1-5; D gene ambiguous. V lost 6 bases and J 4 bases, leaving 4 bases between the germline ends. Germline loops: CDR1 SGHVS, CDR2 FQNEAQ. There are 11 residues in the CDR3. The CDR3 loop reads CASRLNQPQHF. CDR3 coding DNA: TGTGCCAGCAGGCTGAATCAGCCCCAGCATTTT.

This clonotype was seen a handful of times. The CDR3 DNA follows: TGTGCCAGCAGCTCCCGACTGAGCACAGATACGCAGTATTTT. Translating gives CASSSRLSTDTQYF. The chain employs TRBV7-3 and TRBJ2-3; no definite D call. From germline, CDR1 is SGHTA and CDR2 FQGTGA. V was pared by 4 bases and J by 0 bases, with 8 bases between. This CDR3 spans 14 amino acids.

V gene TRBV5-4 combines with J gene TRBJ2-7; tentatively, D is TRBD1 or TRBD2 (5 bases each). Germline V gene lookup returns CDR1 SGHNT and CDR2 YYREEE (reference sequence). The CDR3 totals 16 residues. Trimming cost V 5 bases and J 3 bases, with 21 bases left between them. CDR3 DNA: TGTGCCAGCAGACTTAAGGGGCGGACTTGGGACTACGAGCAGTACTTC. Translating gives CASRLKGRTWDYEQYF.

The chain couples TRBV10-3 to TRBJ1-1; tentative D call: TRBD1 (5 bases). The germline V gene encodes CDR1 ENHRY and CDR2 SYGVKD. The CDR3 consists of 13 residues. V dropped 5 bases and J dropped 1 base, with 8 bases sitting between them. CDR3 region: CAISQQGNTEAFF. The CDR3 DNA reads as TGTGCCATCAGTCAGCAGGGGAACACTGAAGCTTTCTTT.